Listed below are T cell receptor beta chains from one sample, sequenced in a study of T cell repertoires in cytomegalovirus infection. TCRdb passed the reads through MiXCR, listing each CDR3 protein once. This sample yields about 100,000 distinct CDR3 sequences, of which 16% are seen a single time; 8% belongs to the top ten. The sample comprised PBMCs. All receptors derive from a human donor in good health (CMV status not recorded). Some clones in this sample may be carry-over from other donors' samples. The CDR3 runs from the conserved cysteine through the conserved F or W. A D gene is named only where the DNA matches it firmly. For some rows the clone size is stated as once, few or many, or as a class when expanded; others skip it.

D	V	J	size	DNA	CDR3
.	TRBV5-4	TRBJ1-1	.	TGTGCCAGCAGCGAGCTGACGAACACTGAAGCTTTCTTT	CASSELTNTEAFF
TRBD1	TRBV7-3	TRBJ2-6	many	TGTGCCAGCAGCTTCCCGGGACAGGGGGCTGGGGCCAACGTCCTGACTTTC	CASSFPGQGAGANVLTF
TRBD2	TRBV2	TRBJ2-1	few	TGTGCCAGCAGTGAAGGCTCGCGGGGGGGGGGTGAGCAGTTCTTC	CASSEGSRGGGEQFF
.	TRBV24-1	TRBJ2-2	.	TGTGCCACCAGTGATTTGAAGGATACACTTTACACCGGGGAGCTGTTTTTT	CATSDLKDTLYTGELFF
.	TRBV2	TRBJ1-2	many	TGTGCCAGCAGTGGGGACGGCAACTATGGCTACACCTTC	CASSGDGNYGYTF
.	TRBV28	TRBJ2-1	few	TGTGCCAGTGCCCGGGGCCCCAATGAGCAGTTCTTC	CASARGPNEQFF
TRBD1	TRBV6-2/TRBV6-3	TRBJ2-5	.	TGTGCCAGCAGTTCCACACAGGGGGCGAGAGAGACCCAGTACTTC	CASSSTQGARETQYF
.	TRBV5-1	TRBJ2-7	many	TGCGCCAGCAGCTCTAATCGGGAGCAGTACTTC	CASSSNREQYF
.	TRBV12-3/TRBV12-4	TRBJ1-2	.	TGTGCCAGCAGTTTTACGACCGCGGGCGGCTACACCTTC	CASSFTTAGGYTF
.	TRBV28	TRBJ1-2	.	TGTGCCAGCAACCCCGCGTTGACAGCCGGCTATGGCTACACCTTC	CASNPALTAGYGYTF
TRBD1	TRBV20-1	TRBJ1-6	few	TGCAGTGCTAGAGAGCCCCCACAGGGGTATAATTCACCCCTCCACTTT	CSAREPPQGYNSPLHF
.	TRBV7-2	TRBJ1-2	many	TGTGCCAGCACCTCGGACAACACTAACTATGGCTACACCTTC	CASTSDNTNYGYTF
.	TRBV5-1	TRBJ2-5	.	TGCGCCAGCAGCTTTGGTCTAGCGAAAGAGACCCAGTACTTC	CASSFGLAKETQYF
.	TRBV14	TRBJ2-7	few	TGTGCCAGCAACAGGGCAGGATCGGACGAGCAGTACTTC	CASNRAGSDEQYF
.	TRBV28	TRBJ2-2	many	TGTGCCGCGGGGGTTACAGGGGCCGGGGAGCTGTTTTTT	CAAGVTGAGELFF
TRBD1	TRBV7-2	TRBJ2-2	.	TGTGCCAGCAGCCCCGACAGGGCCGTCGCCGGGGAGCTGTTTTTT	CASSPDRAVAGELFF
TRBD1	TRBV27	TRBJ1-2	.	TGTGCCAGCAGTTCATACAGGGGTTTTAACTATGGCTACACCTTC	CASSSYRGFNYGYTF
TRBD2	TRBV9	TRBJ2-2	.	TGTGCCAGCAGCGCCCACTATAGCGGGGGGGAACCCGGGGAGCTGTTTTTT	CASSAHYSGGEPGELFF
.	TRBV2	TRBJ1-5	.	TGTGCCAACCCACAGGGCAATCAGCCCCAGCATTTT	CANPQGNQPQHF
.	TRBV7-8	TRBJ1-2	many	TGTGCCAGCAGCTTGAGTAGGGGAGCGGGGGGCTACACCTTC	CASSLSRGAGGYTF
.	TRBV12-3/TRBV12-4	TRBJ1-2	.	TGTGCCAGCAGTTTAGAACCAGGGGTTTACGGCTACACCTTC	CASSLEPGVYGYTF
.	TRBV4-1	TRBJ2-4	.	TGCGCCAGCAGCCAAGGCGAGAGAACACTAGCCAAAAACATTCAGTACTTC	CASSQGERTLAKNIQYF
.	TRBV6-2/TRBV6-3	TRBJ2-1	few	TGTGCCAGCAGGGCTCTGGGGGAGCAGTTCTTC	CASRALGEQFF
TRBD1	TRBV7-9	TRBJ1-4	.	TGTGCCAGCAACAACCGGGACAGTACTGAAAAACTGTTTTTT	CASNNRDSTEKLFF
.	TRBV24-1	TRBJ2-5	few	TGTGCCACCAGTGATCATAGGAGGAGTGGAGAGACCCAGTACTTC	CATSDHRRSGETQYF
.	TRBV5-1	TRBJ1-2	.	TGCGCCAGCAGCTCGAGCTCCGCACAGGGAATCTATGGCTACACCTTC	CASSSSSAQGIYGYTF
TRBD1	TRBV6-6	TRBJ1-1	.	TGTGCCAGCAGCGAACCGGGACAGGGCGACACTGAAGCTTTCTTT	CASSEPGQGDTEAFF
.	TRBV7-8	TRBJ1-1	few	TGTGCCAGCAGCTTCCGGGACATGAACACTGAAGCTTTCTTT	CASSFRDMNTEAFF
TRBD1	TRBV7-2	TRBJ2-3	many	TGTGCCAGCAGCGGGACAGGGGCCGATACGCAGTATTTT	CASSGTGADTQYF
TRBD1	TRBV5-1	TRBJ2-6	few	TGCGCCAGCAGCACGGGACAGCCTAGAAGGGCCAACGTCCTGACTTTC	CASSTGQPRRANVLTF
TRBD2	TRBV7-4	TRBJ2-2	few	TGTGCCAGCAGCTTAGATGCGGGGGGATCGAACACCGGGGAGCTGTTTTTT	CASSLDAGGSNTGELFF
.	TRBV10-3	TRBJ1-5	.	TGTGCCATCAGTGAGCCGGAACAGCCCCAGCATTTT	CAISEPEQPQHF
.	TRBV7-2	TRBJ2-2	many	TGTGCCAGCAGCTTGGACTCGAACACCGGGGAGCTGTTTTTT	CASSLDSNTGELFF
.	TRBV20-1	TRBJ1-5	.	TGCAGTGCCGGGGCCCCGAGGGGTCGTCAGCCCCAGCATTTT	CSAGAPRGRQPQHF
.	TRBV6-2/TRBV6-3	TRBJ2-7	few	TGTGCCACCGCGATTAACTCCTACGAGCAGTACTTC	CATAINSYEQYF
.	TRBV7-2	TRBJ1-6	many	TGTGCCAGCAGCCCCTACAGGGACTCACCCCTCCACTTT	CASSPYRDSPLHF
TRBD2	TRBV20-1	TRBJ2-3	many	TGCAGTGCTAGATCCCCGGGACTAGCGGGGGGCACAGATACGCAGTATTTT	CSARSPGLAGGTDTQYF
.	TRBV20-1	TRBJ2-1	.	TGCAGTGCTAGAGATCAGGAGGTGACGGAGTTCTACAATGAGCAGTTCTTC	CSARDQEVTEFYNEQFF
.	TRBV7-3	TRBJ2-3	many	TGTGCCAGCAGCTTGGGAATTGAGACAGATACGCAGTATTTT	CASSLGIETDTQYF
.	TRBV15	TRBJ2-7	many	TGTGCCACCGGATCGACGGGGCTGAGCTCCTACGAGCAGTACTTC	CATGSTGLSSYEQYF
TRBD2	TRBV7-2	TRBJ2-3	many	TGTGCCAGCAGCTCAACAGCGGGGGGGCTCGGTACGCAGTATTTT	CASSSTAGGLGTQYF
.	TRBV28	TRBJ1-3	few	TGTGCCAGCAGTTTGAGAAGTGTAGGGGGCTCTGGAAACACCATATATTTT	CASSLRSVGGSGNTIYF
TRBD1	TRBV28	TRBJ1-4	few	TGTGCCAGCAGCCGAGACGGGACAGGGACCGAAAAACTGTTTTTT	CASSRDGTGTEKLFF
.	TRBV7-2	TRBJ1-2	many	TGTGCCAGCAGCCTCGAACGTCAGGGTTCGGGGACCTTC	CASSLERQGSGTF
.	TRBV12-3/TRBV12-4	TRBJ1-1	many	TGTGCCAGCAGTTTAGGCTGGGTGAACACTGAAGCTTTCTTT	CASSLGWVNTEAFF
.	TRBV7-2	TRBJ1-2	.	TGTGCCAGCAGCTTAGACGGAGCCGGAGGCTACACCTTC	CASSLDGAGGYTF
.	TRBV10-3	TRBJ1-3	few	TGTGCCATCAGTGAGACAAGGCCAGCTGGAAACACCATATATTTT	CAISETRPAGNTIYF
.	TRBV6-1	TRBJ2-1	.	TGTGCCAGCAGTGTCACGAGAAACAATGAGCAGTTCTTC	CASSVTRNNEQFF
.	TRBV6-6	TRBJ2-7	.	TGTGCCAGCTTAAACGGGCAGGGCCTATTCTACTTC	CASLNGQGLFYF